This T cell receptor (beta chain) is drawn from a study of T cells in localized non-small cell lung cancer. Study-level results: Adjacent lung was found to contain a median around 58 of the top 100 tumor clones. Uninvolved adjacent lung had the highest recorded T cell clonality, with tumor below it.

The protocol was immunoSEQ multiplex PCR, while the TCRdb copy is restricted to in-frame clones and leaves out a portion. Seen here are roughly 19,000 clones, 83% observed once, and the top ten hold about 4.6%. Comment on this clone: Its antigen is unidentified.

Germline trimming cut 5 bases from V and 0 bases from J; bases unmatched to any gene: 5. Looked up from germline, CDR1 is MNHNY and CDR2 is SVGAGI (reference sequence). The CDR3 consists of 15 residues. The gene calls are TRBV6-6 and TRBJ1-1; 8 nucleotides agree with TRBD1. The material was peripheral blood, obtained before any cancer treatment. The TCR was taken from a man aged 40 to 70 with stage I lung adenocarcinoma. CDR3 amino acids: CASSPGTGMNTEAFF. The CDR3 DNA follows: TGTGCCAGCAGTCCAGGGACAGGTATGAACACTGAAGCTTTCTTT.